This T cell receptor (beta chain) is from a study of CD8+CD57+ T cells in acquired aplastic anemia. Study background: The average read count for CD4+ cells in healthy donors was around 11 million. Regarding the study as a whole: In common between the patients and the controls were approximately 28 CD8+ CDR3 sequences.

According to the study, genomic DNA was the template for TCR beta VDJ and CDR3 profiling. TCRdb re-derived calls from the reads in MiXCR, one entry per CDR3 protein. In the table there are fewer than 250,000 distinct CDR3 sequences, approximately 49% of which are singletons. This clonotype was seen at least ten times. The antigen is not known. This clonotype was sampled from a human donor in good health, serving as a control. Sequencing was carried out using sorted CD4+, CD8+, or CD8+CD57+ T cells (not recorded which) from PBMCs.

CDR3 residues: CASSLQGIDTEAFF. CDR3 DNA sequence: TGTGCCAGCAGCTTGCAGGGAATCGACACTGAAGCTTTCTTT. The V and J genes are TRBV5-8 and TRBJ1-1; D is possibly TRBD1 (5 bases). Germline V gene data show CDR1 as SGHTS and CDR2 as YDEGEE. The CDR3 consists of 14 residues. The V and J ends lost 1 base and 3 bases respectively, with 10 bases between them.